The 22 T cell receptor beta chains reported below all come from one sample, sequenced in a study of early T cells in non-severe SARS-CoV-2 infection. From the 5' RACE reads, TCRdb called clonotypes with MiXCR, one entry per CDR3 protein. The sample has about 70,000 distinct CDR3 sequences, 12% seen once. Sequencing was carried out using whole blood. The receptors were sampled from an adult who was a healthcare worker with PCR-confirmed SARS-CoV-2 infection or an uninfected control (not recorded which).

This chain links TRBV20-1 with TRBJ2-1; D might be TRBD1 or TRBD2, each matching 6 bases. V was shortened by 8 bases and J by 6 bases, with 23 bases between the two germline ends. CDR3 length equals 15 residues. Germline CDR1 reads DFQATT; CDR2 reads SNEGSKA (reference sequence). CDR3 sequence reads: CSPKGGGGLSNEQFF. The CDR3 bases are TGCAGTCCCAAAGGAGGAGGGGGACTGAGCAATGAGCAGTTCTTC.

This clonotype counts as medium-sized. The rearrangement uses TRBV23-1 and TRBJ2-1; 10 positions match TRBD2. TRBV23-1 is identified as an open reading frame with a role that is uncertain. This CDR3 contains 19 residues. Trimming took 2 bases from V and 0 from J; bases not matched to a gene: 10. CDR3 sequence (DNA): TGCGCCAGCAGTCAAGTGAGCGGGAGGGCCCCGAGCTCCTACAATGAGCAGTTCTTC. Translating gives CASSQVSGRAPSSYNEQFF.

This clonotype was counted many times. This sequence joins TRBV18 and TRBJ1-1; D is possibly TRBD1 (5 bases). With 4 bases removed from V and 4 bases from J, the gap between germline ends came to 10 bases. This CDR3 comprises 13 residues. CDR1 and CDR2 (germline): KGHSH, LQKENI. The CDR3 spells CASSLQGTTEAFF. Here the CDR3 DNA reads TGTGCCAGCTCACTCCAGGGTACCACTGAAGCTTTCTTT.

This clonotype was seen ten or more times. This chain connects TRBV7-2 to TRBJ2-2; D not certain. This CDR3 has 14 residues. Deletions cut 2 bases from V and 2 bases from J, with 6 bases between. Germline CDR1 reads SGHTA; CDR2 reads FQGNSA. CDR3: CASSLTKNTGELFF. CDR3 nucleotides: TGTGCCAGCAGCTTAACAAAAAACACCGGGGAGCTGTTTTTT.

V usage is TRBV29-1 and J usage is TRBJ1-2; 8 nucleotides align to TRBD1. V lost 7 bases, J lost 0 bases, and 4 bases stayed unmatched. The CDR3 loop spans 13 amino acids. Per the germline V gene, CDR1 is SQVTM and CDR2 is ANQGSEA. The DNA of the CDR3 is TGCAGCGCCTGGACAGGGACTAACTATGGCTACACCTTC. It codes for CSAWTGTNYGYTF.

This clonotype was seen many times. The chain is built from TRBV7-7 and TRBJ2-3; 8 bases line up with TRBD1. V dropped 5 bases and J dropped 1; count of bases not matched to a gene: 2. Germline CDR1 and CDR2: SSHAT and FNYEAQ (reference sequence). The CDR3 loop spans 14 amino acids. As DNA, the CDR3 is TGTGCCAGCAGCCAGGGACAGGGCACAGATACGCAGTATTTT. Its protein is CASSQGQGTDTQYF.

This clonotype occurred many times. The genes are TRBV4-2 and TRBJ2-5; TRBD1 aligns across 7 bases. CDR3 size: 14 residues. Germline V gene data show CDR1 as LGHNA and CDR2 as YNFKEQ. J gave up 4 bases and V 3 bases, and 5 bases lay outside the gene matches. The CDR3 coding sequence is TGTGCCAGCAGCCAGGCAACAGGGGTAGAGACCCAGTACTTC. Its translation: CASSQATGVETQYF.

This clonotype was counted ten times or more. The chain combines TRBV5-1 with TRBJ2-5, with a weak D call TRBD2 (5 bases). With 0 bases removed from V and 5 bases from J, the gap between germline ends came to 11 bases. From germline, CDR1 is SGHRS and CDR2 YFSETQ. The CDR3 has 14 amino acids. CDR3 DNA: TGCGCCAGCAGCTTGGGGGATAGCGAGGAGACCCAGTACTTC. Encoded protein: CASSLGDSEETQYF.

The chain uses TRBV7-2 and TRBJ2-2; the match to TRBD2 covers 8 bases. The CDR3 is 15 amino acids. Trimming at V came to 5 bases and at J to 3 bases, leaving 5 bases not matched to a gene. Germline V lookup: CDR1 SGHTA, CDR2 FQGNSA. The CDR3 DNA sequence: TGTGCCAGCAGCCCGGGGGGGCCACACACCGGGGAGCTGTTTTTT. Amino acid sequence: CASSPGGPHTGELFF.

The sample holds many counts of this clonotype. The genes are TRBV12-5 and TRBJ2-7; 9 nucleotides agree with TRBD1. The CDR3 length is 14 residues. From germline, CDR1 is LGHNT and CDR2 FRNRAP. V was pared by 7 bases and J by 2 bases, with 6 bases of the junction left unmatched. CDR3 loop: CASAAGQGPYEQYF. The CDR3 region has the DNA TGTGCTAGTGCCGCGGGACAGGGCCCCTACGAGCAGTACTTC.

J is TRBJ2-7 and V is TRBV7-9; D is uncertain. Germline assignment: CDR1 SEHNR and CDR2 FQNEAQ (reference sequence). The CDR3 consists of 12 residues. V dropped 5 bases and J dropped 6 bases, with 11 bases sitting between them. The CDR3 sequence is CASSDAASEQYF. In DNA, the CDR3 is TGTGCCAGCAGCGACGCGGCCTCCGAGCAGTACTTC.

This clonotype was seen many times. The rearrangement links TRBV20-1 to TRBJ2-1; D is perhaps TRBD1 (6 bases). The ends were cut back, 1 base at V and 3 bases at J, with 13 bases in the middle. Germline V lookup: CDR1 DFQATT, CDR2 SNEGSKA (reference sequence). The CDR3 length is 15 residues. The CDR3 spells CSARVGAGDYNEQFF. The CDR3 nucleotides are TGCAGTGCTAGAGTGGGGGCTGGGGACTACAATGAGCAGTTCTTC.

CDR3 coding DNA: TGTGCCAGCAGTTTAATTGGCGGACCGACTTACGAGCAGTACTTC. This translates into CASSLIGGPTYEQYF. This chain connects TRBV28 to TRBJ2-7, with D hard to call. Germline-derived CDR1 and CDR2 are MDHEN and SYDVKM. Trimming took 2 bases from V and 4 from J, leaving 15 bases between them. The CDR3 runs 15 residues.

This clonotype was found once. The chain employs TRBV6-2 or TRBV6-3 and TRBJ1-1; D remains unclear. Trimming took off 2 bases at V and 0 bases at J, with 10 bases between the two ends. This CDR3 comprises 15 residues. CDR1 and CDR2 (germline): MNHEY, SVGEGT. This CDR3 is CASSYGRTLNTEAFF. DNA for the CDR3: TGTGCCAGCAGTTACGGACGCACACTGAACACTGAAGCTTTCTTT.

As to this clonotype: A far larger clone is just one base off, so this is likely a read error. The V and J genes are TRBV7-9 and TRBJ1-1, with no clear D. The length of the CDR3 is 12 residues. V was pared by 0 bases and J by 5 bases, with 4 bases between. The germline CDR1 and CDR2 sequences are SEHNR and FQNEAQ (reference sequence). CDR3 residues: CASSLAGTEAFF. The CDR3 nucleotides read TGTGCCAGCAGCTTAGCCGGGACTGAAGCTTTCTTT.

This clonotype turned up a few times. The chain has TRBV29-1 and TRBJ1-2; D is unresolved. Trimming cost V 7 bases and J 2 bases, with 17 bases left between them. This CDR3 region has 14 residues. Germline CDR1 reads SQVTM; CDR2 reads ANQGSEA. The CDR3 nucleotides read TGCAGCGCCCTACCTTTACGGGGAAACTATGGCTACACCTTC. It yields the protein CSALPLRGNYGYTF.

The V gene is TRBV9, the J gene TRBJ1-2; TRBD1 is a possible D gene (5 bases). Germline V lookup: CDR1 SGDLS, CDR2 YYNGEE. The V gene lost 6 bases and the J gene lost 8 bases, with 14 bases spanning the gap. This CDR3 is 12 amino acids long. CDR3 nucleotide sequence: TGTGCCAGCACGAAAGGGGTCTCCGGCTACACCTTC. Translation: CASTKGVSGYTF. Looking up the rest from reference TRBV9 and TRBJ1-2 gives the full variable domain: DSGVTQTPKHLITATGQRVTLRCSPRSGDLSVYWYQQSLDQGLQFLIQYYNGEERAKGNILERFSAQQFPDLHSELNLSSLELGDSALYFCASTKGVSGYTFGSGTRLTVV.

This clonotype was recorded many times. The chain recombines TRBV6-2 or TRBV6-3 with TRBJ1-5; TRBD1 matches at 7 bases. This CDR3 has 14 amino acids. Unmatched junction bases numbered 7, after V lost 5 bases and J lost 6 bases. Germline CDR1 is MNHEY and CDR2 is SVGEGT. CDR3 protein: CASSPTGKVQPQHF. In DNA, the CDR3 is TGTGCCAGCAGTCCGACAGGGAAGGTTCAGCCCCAGCATTTT.

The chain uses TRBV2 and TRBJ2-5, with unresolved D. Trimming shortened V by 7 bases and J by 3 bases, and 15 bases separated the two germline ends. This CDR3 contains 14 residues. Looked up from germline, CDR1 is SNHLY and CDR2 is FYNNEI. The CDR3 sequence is CASTPKLGEETQYF. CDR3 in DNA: TGTGCCAGCACCCCAAAATTAGGTGAAGAGACCCAGTACTTC.

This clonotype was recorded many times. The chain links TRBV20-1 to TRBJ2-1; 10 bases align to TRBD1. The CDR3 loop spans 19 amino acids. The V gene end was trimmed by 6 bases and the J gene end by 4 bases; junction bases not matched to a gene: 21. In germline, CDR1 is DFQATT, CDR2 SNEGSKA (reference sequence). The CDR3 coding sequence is TGCAGTGCATCGCCCGGGACAGGGGTAAAGTATTTAGGATACAATGAGCAGTTCTTC. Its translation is CSASPGTGVKYLGYNEQFF.

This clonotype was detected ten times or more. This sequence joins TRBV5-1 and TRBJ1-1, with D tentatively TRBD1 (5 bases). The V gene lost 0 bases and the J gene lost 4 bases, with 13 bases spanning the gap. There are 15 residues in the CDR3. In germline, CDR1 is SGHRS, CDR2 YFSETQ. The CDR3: CASSLAGMGATEAFF. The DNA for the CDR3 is TGCGCCAGCAGCTTGGCAGGGATGGGCGCCACTGAAGCTTTCTTT.

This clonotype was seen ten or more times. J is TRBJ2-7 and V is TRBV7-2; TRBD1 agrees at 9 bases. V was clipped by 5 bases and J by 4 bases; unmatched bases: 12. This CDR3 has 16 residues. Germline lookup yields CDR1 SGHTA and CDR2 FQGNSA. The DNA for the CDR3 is TGTGCCAGCAGCCCCACCCCACAGGGGGCCTGGTACGAGCAGTACTTC. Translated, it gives CASSPTPQGAWYEQYF. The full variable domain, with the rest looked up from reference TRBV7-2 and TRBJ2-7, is GAGVSQSPSNKVTEKGKDVELRCDPISGHTALYWYRQSLGQGLEFLIYFQGNSAPDKSGLPSDRFSAERTGGSVSTLTIQRTQQEDSAVYLCASSPTPQGAWYEQYFGPGTRLTVT.